The 30 T cell receptor beta chains below all came from one sample that was sequenced in a study of glioma-infiltrating T cells. Using RNA template, CDR3s of TCR alpha and beta were amplified with iRepertoire arm-PCR. TCRdb processed the multiplex PCR reads anew with MiXCR; each CDR3 protein has one entry. The data show about 190,000 distinct CDR3 sequences, 30% to 40% seen once. Sequencing used glioma tissue, nonneoplastic brain tissue, or PBMCs (not recorded which). The receptors here all came from a human donor with low-grade glioma or glioblastoma, undergoing nonglioma brain surgery, or in good health (not recorded which).

A word on this clonotype: A much larger clone lies one base from this, so it may be a read error. The J gene is TRBJ2-2, the V gene TRBV3-1, with TRBD2 identical over 10 bases. With V trimmed by 8 bases and J by 0 bases, 6 bases remained unmatched. CDR3 size: 16 residues. From germline, CDR1 is LGHDT and CDR2 YNNKEL (reference sequence). CDR3 sequence reads: CASGPGLAANTGELFF. In nucleotides, the CDR3 is TGTGCCAGCGGCCCAGGACTAGCGGCGAACACCGGGGAGCTGTTTTTT.

Ten or more counts support this clonotype. The chain joins TRBV28 to TRBJ2-1; 9 bases agree with TRBD1. With V trimmed by 5 bases and J by 7 bases, 6 bases remained unmatched. Germline CDR1 is MDHEN and CDR2 is SYDVKM. This CDR3 comprises 14 residues. The chain's CDR3 is CASSPGTGRNEQFF. CDR3 DNA: TGTGCCAGCAGTCCTGGGACAGGGCGGAATGAGCAGTTCTTC. The full variable domain, rest sourced from reference TRBV28 and TRBJ2-1, is DVKVTQSSRYLVKRTGEKVFLECVQDMDHENMFWYRQDPGLGLRLIYFSYDVKMKEKGDIPEGYSVSREKKERFSLILESASTNQTSMYLCASSPGTGRNEQFFGPGTRLTVL.

This clonotype was seen at least ten times. This chain uses TRBV6-1 with TRBJ2-1; 10 bases line up with TRBD1. There are 15 residues in the CDR3. With 0 bases clipped from V and 12 bases from J, the junction kept 8 bases outside the gene matches. CDR1 and CDR2 from the germline V gene are MNHNS and SASEGT. Here the CDR3 DNA reads TGTGCCAGCAGTGAAGCACGGGACAGGGGCGCTCGGCAGTTCTTC. Residues: CASSEARDRGARQFF.

This clonotype was picked up many times. The rearrangement links TRBV7-2 to TRBJ2-1; the D gene is possibly TRBD2 (5 bases). The V gene's germline CDR1 is SGHTA and CDR2 FQGNSA. V lost 5 bases and J 5 bases, leaving 10 bases between the germline ends. The length of the CDR3 is 13 residues. The CDR3: CASSPREDNEQFF. The DNA of the CDR3 is TGTGCCAGCAGCCCGAGGGAAGACAATGAGCAGTTCTTC.

This clonotype was observed a handful of times. The J gene is TRBJ2-3, the V gene TRBV13; 10 bases are shared with TRBD2. With V trimmed by 3 bases and J by 3 bases, 12 bases remained unmatched. This CDR3 is 18 amino acids long. Germline-derived CDR1 and CDR2 are PRHDT and FYEKMQ (reference sequence). This CDR3 is CASSFLSGRAEKTDTQYF. CDR3 in DNA: TGTGCCAGCAGCTTCTTAAGCGGGAGGGCCGAGAAGACAGATACGCAGTATTTT.

Comment on this clonotype: A much larger clone is a single base away; this may be a read error. The gene calls are TRBV2 and TRBJ2-7; D perhaps matches TRBD2 (5 bases). This CDR3 comprises 10 residues. The V gene's germline CDR1 is SNHLY and CDR2 FYNNEI. The CDR3 region is CASRDYKQYF. The CDR3 nucleotides read TGTGCCAGCCGAGACTACAAGCAGTACTTC.

To note about this clonotype: One base away lies a much larger clone, so this may be a sequencing read error. The rearrangement uses TRBV19 and TRBJ1-2; D gene uncertain. Trimming shortened V by 8 bases and J by 9 bases, and 7 bases separated the two germline ends. The germline V gene encodes CDR1 LNHDA and CDR2 SQIVND (reference sequence). The CDR3 contains 9 residues. The CDR3 DNA is TGTGCCAGTGGCAGTAGCTACACCTTC. This encodes CASGSSYTF. Combining the CDR3 with reference TRBV19 and TRBJ1-2 gives the whole variable domain DGGITQSPKYLFRKEGQNVTLSCEQNLNHDAMYWYRQDPGQGLRLIYYSQIVNDFQKGDIAEGYSVSREKKESFPLTVTSAQKNPTAFYLCASGSSYTFGSGTRLTVV.

Ten or more counts support this clonotype. V is TRBV6-1 and J is TRBJ2-1; unclear D gene. The CDR3 length is 16 residues. Trimming removed 0 bases from V and 6 bases from J, with 15 bases in between. Germline V CDR1 and CDR2: MNHNS, SASEGT. The CDR3 coding sequence is TGTGCCAGCAGTGAAGCGGTACAGCACCCTGGCAATGAGCAGTTCTTC. Its translation: CASSEAVQHPGNEQFF.

There are many counts of this clonotype. The rearrangement uses TRBV19 and TRBJ2-7; D unclear. Germline CDR1 and CDR2: LNHDA and SQIVND (reference sequence). V gave up 3 bases and J gave up 0 bases, with 9 bases separating them. This CDR3 spans 14 amino acids. This chain's CDR3 is CASSMPGLSYEQYF. For the CDR3, the DNA is TGTGCCAGTAGTATGCCAGGTCTCTCCTACGAGCAGTACTTC.

This clonotype was counted only a few times. Here the CDR3 reads CASSPRGGRVVVEQYF. For the CDR3, the DNA is TGTGCCAGCAGCCCAAGGGGGGGCAGGGTGGTGGTCGAGCAGTACTTC. The chain joins TRBV2 to TRBJ2-7; possibly TRBD2 for D (7 bases). V dropped 6 bases and J dropped 6 bases, with 24 bases sitting between them. Germline CDR1 and CDR2: SNHLY and FYNNEI. The CDR3 is 16 amino acids. Combining the CDR3 with reference TRBV2 and TRBJ2-7 gives the whole variable domain EPEVTQTPSHQVTQMGQEVILRCVPISNHLYFYWYRQILGQKVEFLVSFYNNEISEKSEIFDDQFSVERPDGSNFTLKIRSTKLEDSAMYFCASSPRGGRVVVEQYFGPGTRLTVT.

The chain uses TRBV2 and TRBJ2-7; 15 nucleotides agree with TRBD2. CDR3 size: 17 residues. CDR1 is SNHLY, CDR2 FYNNEI, per germline. V shed 4 bases and J 2 bases; nucleotides not matched to a gene: 6. As DNA, the CDR3 is TGTGCCAGCAGTGGCGGGACTAGCGGGAGGACCACCTACGAGCAGTACTTC. Its translation: CASSGGTSGRTTYEQYF.

Ten or more counts support this clonotype. The chain joins TRBV10-3 to TRBJ2-3; D call uncertain. The CDR3 sequence is 14 residues long. The germline V gene encodes CDR1 ENHRY and CDR2 SYGVKD. Trimming removed 3 bases at V and 0 bases at J, with 7 bases between. The CDR3 loop is CAISDLASTDTQYF. Written as DNA, the CDR3 is TGTGCCATCAGTGATTTGGCAAGCACAGATACGCAGTATTTT.

This clonotype has at least ten counts. The J gene is TRBJ2-1, the V gene TRBV6-1; D is unclear. The CDR3 has 15 residues. Germline CDR1 and CDR2: MNHNS and SASEGT. Trimming left V 5 bases short and J 0 bases short, with 11 bases between. The CDR3 is CASSPGRSSYNEQFF. The CDR3 DNA is TGTGCCAGCAGTCCGGGTCGAAGCTCCTACAATGAGCAGTTCTTC.

This clonotype appeared many times. The chain is built from TRBV25-1 and TRBJ1-4, with D possibly being TRBD1 (6 bases). Germline V CDR1 and CDR2: MGHDK, SYGVNS. The ends were cut back, 7 bases at V and 3 bases at J, with 12 bases in the middle. The CDR3 is 14 residues long. Here the CDR3 DNA reads TGTGCCAGCATTGGGGGGGCAGCTAATGAAAAACTGTTTTTT. This translates into CASIGGAANEKLFF.

This clonotype came up many times. The chain recombines TRBV7-2 with TRBJ2-7; 7 bases line up with TRBD1. The CDR3 runs to 13 residues. After removal of 5 bases from V and 6 bases from J, the junction contained 7 bases not matched to a gene. Germline-derived CDR1 and CDR2 are SGHTA and FQGNSA. The CDR3 reads CASSPQDRTEQYF. CDR3 nucleotide sequence: TGTGCCAGCAGCCCCCAGGACAGGACCGAGCAGTACTTC. Filled out from reference TRBV7-2 and TRBJ2-7, the complete variable domain reads GAGVSQSPSNKVTEKGKDVELRCDPISGHTALYWYRQSLGQGLEFLIYFQGNSAPDKSGLPSDRFSAERTGGSVSTLTIQRTQQEDSAVYLCASSPQDRTEQYFGPGTRLTVT.

This clonotype was counted a few times. V and J are TRBV10-3 and TRBJ1-1; D is uncertain. Per germline, CDR1 ENHRY and CDR2 SYGVKD. The CDR3 extends over 13 amino acids. V gave up 6 bases and J gave up 2 bases, with 10 bases separating them. This chain's CDR3 is CAIRPTENTEAFF. CDR3 DNA sequence: TGTGCCATCAGGCCAACAGAAAACACTGAAGCTTTCTTT.

The chain carries TRBV7-9 and TRBJ2-1, with 12 bases that match TRBD2. V lost 3 bases, J lost 7 bases, and 4 bases stayed unmatched. This CDR3 is 15 amino acids long. CDR1 SEHNR and CDR2 FQNEAQ come from the germline V gene (reference sequence). As DNA, the CDR3 is TGTGCCAGCAGCTTGCTAGCGGGAGGGCGGAATGAGCAGTTCTTC. It specifies CASSLLAGGRNEQFF.

About this clonotype itself: Possible read error: a much larger clone is one base away. The gene calls are TRBV19 and TRBJ1-5; possibly TRBD1 for D (5 bases). Germline values: CDR1 LNHDA, CDR2 SQIVND (reference sequence). This CDR3 region has 15 residues. The CDR3 coding sequence is TGTGCCAGTAGTATAGCTTACGGGGGTAATCAGCCCCAGGATTTT. Residues: CASSIAYGGNQPQDF.

This clonotype appeared a few times. This rearrangement joins TRBV4-2 to TRBJ1-3, with D uncertain. From germline, CDR1 is LGHNA and CDR2 YNFKEQ. The V end was cut by 5 bases, the J end by 3 bases, with 8 bases between. This CDR3 has 13 amino acids. CDR3 sequence: CASSRQGGNTIYF. DNA for the CDR3: TGTGCCAGCAGCAGACAAGGTGGAAACACCATATATTTT.

In the case of this clonotype: This could be a read error, since a much larger clone is one nucleotide away. The rearrangement links TRBV7-2 to TRBJ2-3; 7 bases match TRBD2. Looked up from germline, CDR1 is SGHTA and CDR2 is FQGNSA. The CDR3 is made up of 16 amino acids. Trimming removed 2 bases from V and 1 base from J; junction bases left unmatched: 6. This CDR3 reads CASSLYHSGRTDTQYF. CDR3 DNA sequence: TGTGCCAGCAGCTTATACCATAGCGGGCGCACAGATACGCAGTATTTT.

This clonotype was detected ten times or more. This rearrangement joins TRBV5-4 to TRBJ1-2, with D possibly matching TRBD1 (5 bases). The CDR3 is 16 amino acids. Germline V gene data show CDR1 as SGHNT and CDR2 as YYREEE (reference sequence). Trimming left V 4 bases short and J 5 bases short, with 21 bases between. CDR3 amino acids: CASSPHYGRVKYGYTF. CDR3 in DNA: TGTGCCAGCAGCCCACACTACGGCAGGGTAAAATATGGCTACACCTTC.

Worth noting for this clonotype: A much larger clone differs by one base, so this may be a read error. V is TRBV12-3 or TRBV12-4 and J is TRBJ2-5; a weak D match, TRBD2 (5 bases). V shed 10 bases and J shed 3 bases, with 9 bases lying between them. This CDR3 is 11 amino acids long. CDR3 DNA: TGTGCCATCGGAGGAGAAGAGACCCAGTACTTC. It is translated as CAIGGEETQYF.

This clonotype was observed many times. This chain links TRBV20-1 with TRBJ1-1; 7 bases are shared with TRBD1. The V gene's germline CDR1 is DFQATT and CDR2 SNEGSKA (reference sequence). This CDR3 region has 15 residues. Trimming at V came to 2 bases and at J to 1 base, leaving 7 bases not matched to a gene. CDR3 residues: CSARKGGTSNTEAFF. The CDR3 nucleotides are TGCAGTGCTAGAAAAGGGGGCACTTCGAACACTGAAGCTTTCTTT.

This clonotype turned up a few times. This chain connects TRBV29-1 to TRBJ1-1; maybe TRBD1 (5 bases). The CDR3 consists of 13 residues. Trimming shortened V by 5 bases and J by 1 base, and 11 bases separated the two germline ends. Germline V gives CDR1 SQVTM, CDR2 ANQGSEA. The CDR3 DNA sequence: TGCAGCGTTCTACAGGATCCGAACACTGAAGCTTTCTTT. Translating it yields CSVLQDPNTEAFF. Variable domain in full (rest from reference TRBV29-1 and TRBJ1-1): SAVISQKPSRDICQRGTSLTIQCQVDSQVTMMFWYRQQPGQSLTLIATANQGSEATYESGFVIDKFPISRPNLTFSTLTVSNMSPEDSSIYLCSVLQDPNTEAFFGQGTRLTVV.

This clonotype was counted many times. This rearrangement joins TRBV29-1 to TRBJ2-1; 10 nucleotides line up with TRBD2. V dropped 6 bases and J dropped 1; count of bases not matched to a gene: 12. CDR1 and CDR2 from the germline V gene are SQVTM and ANQGSEA. The length of the CDR3 is 17 residues. CDR3 protein: CSVPSGSNLSSYNEQFF. The DNA of the CDR3 is TGCAGCGTCCCTAGCGGGAGTAATCTATCTTCCTACAATGAGCAGTTCTTC.

The table lists this clonotype with many counts. This chain joins TRBV27 and TRBJ2-1; 9 bases match TRBD2. The CDR3 covers 17 residues. Trimming cost V 0 bases and J 4 bases; bases outside gene matches: 7. Looked up from germline, CDR1 is MNHEY and CDR2 is SMNVEV (reference sequence). The CDR3 loop reads CASSLSPLAGPYNEQFF. CDR3 DNA sequence: TGTGCCAGCAGTTTATCCCCCCTAGCGGGACCTTACAATGAGCAGTTCTTC.

This clonotype has a handful of counts. An end of the junction differs from the germline gene, which may be a read error. The chain joins TRBV12-3 or TRBV12-4 to TRBJ2-1; D assignment may be TRBD1 or TRBD2 (5 bases each). The CDR3 spans 13 residues. The CDR3 coding sequence is TGTGCCAGCCCTACGCCCCGGGACCCAGAAAACGGCTTC. Translation gives CASPTPRDPENGF.

The chain recombines TRBV4-2 with TRBJ1-4; maybe TRBD1 (5 bases). Trimming took off 2 bases at V and 0 bases at J, with 10 bases between the two ends. In germline, CDR1 is LGHNA, CDR2 YNFKEQ. The CDR3 sequence is 16 residues long. CDR3 amino acids: CASSQSRGPTNEKLFF. DNA of the CDR3: TGTGCCAGCAGCCAATCCCGGGGCCCAACTAATGAAAAACTGTTTTTT.

This chain connects TRBV5-1 to TRBJ1-1; D gene ambiguous. Germline CDR1 SGHRS, CDR2 YFSETQ. Trimming shortened V by 2 bases and J by 1 base, and 9 bases separated the two germline ends. The CDR3 runs 14 residues. CDR3 amino acids: CASSFSCRNTEAFF. The CDR3 DNA follows: TGCGCCAGCAGCTTTTCCTGCAGGAACACTGAAGCTTTCTTT.

This clonotype has at least ten counts. V usage is TRBV20-1 and J usage is TRBJ2-4; 8 positions agree with TRBD1. The CDR3 spans 14 residues. The ends lost 0 bases at V and 6 bases at J; junction bases unmatched: 4. Germline V lookup: CDR1 DFQATT, CDR2 SNEGSKA (reference sequence). In DNA form, the CDR3 reads TGCAGTGCTAGAGAACCCGGGACAGGAAACATTCAGTACTTC. Residues: CSAREPGTGNIQYF.